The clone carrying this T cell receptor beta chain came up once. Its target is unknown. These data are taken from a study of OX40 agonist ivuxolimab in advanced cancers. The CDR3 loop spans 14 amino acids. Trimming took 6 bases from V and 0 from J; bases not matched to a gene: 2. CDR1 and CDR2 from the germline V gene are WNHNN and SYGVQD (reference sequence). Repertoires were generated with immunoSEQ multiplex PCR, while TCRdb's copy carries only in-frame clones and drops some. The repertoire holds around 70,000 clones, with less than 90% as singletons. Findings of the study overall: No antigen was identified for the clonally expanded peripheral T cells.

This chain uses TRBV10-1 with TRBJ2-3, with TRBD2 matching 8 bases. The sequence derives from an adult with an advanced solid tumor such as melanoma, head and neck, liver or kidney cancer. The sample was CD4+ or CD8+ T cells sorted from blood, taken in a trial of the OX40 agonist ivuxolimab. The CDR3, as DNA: TGCGCCAGCAGAGCGGGAGTGAGCACAGATACGCAGTATTTT. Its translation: CASRAGVSTDTQYF.